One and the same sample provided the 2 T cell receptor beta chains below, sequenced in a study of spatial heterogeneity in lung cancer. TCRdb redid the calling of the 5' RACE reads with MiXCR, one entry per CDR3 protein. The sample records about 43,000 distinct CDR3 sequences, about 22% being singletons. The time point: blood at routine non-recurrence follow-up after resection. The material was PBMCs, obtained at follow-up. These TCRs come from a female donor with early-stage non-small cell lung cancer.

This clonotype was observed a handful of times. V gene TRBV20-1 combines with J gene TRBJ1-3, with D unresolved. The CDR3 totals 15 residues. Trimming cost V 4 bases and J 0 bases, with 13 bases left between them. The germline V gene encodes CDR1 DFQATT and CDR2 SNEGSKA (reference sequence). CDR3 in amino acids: CSANHGVNSGNTIYF. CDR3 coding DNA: TGCAGTGCTAATCATGGGGTAAACTCTGGAAACACCATATATTTT.

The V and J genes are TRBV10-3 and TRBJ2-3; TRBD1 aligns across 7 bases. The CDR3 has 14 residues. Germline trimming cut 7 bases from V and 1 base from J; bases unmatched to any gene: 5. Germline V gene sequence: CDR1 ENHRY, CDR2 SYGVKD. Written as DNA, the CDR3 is TGTGCCATCACCGCTACAGGGGGCACAGATACGCAGTATTTT. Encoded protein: CAITATGGTDTQYF.